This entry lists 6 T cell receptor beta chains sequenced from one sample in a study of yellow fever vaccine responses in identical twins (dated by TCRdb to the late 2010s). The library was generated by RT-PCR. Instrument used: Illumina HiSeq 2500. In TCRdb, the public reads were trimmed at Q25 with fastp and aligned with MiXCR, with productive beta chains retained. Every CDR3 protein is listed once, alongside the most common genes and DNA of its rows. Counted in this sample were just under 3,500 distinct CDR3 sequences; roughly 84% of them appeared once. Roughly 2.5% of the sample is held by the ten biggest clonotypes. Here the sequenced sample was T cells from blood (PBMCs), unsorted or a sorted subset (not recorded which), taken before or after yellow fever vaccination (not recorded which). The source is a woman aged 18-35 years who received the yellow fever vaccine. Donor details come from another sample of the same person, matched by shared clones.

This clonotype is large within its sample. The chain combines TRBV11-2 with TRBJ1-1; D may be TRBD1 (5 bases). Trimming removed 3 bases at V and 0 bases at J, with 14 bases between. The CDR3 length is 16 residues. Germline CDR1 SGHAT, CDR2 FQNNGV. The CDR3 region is CASSLDVRVMNTEAFF. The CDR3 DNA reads TGTGCCAGCAGCTTGGATGTCAGGGTGATGAACACTGAAGCTTTCTTT.

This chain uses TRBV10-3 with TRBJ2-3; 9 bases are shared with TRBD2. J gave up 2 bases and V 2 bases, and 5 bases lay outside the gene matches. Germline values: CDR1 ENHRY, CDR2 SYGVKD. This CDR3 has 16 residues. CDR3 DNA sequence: TGTGCCATCAGTGAGACCGGGACTAGCATCACAGATACGCAGTATTTT. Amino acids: CAISETGTSITDTQYF.

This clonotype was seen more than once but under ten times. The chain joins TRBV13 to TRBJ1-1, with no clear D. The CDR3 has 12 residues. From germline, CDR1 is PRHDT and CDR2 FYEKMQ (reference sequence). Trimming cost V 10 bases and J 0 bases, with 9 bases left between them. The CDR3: CATKQMNTEAFF. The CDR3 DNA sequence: TGTGCCACCAAACAGATGAACACTGAAGCTTTCTTT.

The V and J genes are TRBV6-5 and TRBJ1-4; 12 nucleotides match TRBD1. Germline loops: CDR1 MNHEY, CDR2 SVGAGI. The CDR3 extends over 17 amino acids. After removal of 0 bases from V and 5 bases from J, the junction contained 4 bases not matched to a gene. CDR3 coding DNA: TGTGCCAGCAGTTACTCGGGGACAGGGGGCGCGAATGAAAAACTGTTTTTT. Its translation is CASSYSGTGGANEKLFF.

The chain's CDR3 is CASSLDGGSNTEAFF. The CDR3 DNA sequence: TGCGCCAGCAGCTTGGATGGCGGATCGAACACTGAAGCTTTCTTT. This rearrangement joins TRBV5-1 to TRBJ1-1, with D uncertain. Looked up from germline, CDR1 is SGHRS and CDR2 is YFSETQ. This CDR3 has 15 residues. V was pared by 0 bases and J by 1 base, with 10 bases between.

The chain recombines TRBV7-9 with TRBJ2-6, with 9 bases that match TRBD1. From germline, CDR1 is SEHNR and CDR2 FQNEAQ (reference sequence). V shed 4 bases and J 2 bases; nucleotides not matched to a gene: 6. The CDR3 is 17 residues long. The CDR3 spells CASSSGQGPPGANVLTF. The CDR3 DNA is TGTGCCAGCAGCTCGGGACAGGGTCCCCCTGGGGCCAACGTCCTGACTTTC.